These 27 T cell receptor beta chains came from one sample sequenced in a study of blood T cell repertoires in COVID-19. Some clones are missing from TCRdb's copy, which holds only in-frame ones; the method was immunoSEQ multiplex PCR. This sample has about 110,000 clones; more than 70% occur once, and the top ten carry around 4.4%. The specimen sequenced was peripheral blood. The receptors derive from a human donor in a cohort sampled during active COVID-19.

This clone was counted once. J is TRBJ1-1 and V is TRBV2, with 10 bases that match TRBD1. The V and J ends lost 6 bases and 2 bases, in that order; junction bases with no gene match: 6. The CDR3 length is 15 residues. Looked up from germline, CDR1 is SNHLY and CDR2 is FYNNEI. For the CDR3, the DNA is TGTGCCAGCAGGGCAGACAGGGGGCGAAACACTGAAGCTTTCTTT. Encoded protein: CASRADRGRNTEAFF.

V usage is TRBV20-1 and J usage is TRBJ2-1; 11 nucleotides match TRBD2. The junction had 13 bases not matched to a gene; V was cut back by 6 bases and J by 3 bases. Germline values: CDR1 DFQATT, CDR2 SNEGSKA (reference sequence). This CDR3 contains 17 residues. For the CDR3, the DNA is TGCAGTGCCAGTACTAGCGGGAGAGTCGGCTACTACAATGAGCAGTTCTTC. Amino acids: CSASTSGRVGYYNEQFF.

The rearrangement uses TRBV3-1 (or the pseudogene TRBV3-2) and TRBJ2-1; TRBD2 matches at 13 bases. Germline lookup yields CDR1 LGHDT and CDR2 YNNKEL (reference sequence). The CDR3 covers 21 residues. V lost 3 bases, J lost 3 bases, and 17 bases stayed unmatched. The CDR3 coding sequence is TGTGCCAGCAGCCATTCCCGTTGGCGGACTAGCGGGAGAGTCAGCTACAATGAGCAGTTCTTC. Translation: CASSHSRWRTSGRVSYNEQFF.

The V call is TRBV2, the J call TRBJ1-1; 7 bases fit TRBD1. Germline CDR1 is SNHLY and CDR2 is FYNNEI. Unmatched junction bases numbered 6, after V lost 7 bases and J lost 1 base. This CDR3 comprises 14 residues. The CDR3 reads CASKWDSGNTEAFF. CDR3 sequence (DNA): TGTGCCAGCAAATGGGACAGCGGGAACACTGAAGCTTTCTTT.

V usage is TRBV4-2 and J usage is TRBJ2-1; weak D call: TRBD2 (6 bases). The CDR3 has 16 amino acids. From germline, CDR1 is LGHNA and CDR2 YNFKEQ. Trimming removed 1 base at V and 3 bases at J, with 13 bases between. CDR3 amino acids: CASSQAQGGNYNEQFF. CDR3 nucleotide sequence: TGTGCCAGCAGCCAAGCCCAGGGAGGTAACTACAATGAGCAGTTCTTC.

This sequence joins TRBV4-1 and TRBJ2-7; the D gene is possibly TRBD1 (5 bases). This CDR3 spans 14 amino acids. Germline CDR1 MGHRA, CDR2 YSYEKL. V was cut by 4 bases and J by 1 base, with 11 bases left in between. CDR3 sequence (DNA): TGCGCCAGCAGCCTGCAGGGTATGTCCTACGAGCAGTACTTC. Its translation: CASSLQGMSYEQYF.

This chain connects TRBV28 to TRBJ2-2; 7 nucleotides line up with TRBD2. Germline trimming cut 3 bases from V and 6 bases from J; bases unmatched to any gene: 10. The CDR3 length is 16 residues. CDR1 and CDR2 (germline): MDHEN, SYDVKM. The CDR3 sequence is CASSFSLAGAAGELFF. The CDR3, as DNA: TGTGCCAGCAGTTTTTCTCTGGCGGGAGCTGCCGGGGAGCTGTTTTTT.

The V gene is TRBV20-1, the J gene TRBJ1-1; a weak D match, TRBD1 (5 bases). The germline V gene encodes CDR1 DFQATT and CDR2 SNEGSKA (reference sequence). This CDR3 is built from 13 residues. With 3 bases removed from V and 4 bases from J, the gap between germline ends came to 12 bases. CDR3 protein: CSASETGITEAFF. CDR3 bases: TGCAGTGCTAGTGAAACAGGAATCACTGAAGCTTTCTTT.

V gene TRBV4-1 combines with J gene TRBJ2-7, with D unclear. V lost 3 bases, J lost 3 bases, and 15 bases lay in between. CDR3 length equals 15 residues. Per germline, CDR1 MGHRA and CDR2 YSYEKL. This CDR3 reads CASSQVEQSNYEQYF. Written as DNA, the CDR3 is TGCGCCAGCAGCCAGGTGGAGCAATCAAACTACGAGCAGTACTTC.

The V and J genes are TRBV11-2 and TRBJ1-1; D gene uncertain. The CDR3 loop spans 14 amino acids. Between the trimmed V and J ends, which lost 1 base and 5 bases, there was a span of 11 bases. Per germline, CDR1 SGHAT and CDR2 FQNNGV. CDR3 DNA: TGTGCCAGCAGCTTAGGGCTCTCTGCAACTGAAGCTTTCTTT. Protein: CASSLGLSATEAFF.

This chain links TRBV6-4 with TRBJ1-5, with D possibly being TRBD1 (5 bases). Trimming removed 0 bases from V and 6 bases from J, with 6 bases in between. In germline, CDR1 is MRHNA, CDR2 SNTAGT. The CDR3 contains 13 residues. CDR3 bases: TGTGCCAGCAGTGACTCCCAGGGTCAGCCCCAGCATTTT. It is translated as CASSDSQGQPQHF.

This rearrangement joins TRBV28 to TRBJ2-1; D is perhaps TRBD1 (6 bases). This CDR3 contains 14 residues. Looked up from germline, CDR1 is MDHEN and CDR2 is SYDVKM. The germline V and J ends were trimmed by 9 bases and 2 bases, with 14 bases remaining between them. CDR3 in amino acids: CASRSGDPYNEQFF. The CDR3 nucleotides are TGTGCCAGTAGATCAGGGGACCCCTACAATGAGCAGTTCTTC. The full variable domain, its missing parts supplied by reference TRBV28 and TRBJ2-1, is DVKVTQSSRYLVKRTGEKVFLECVQDMDHENMFWYRQDPGLGLRLIYFSYDVKMKEKGDIPEGYSVSREKKERFSLILESASTNQTSMYLCASRSGDPYNEQFFGPGTRLTVL.

In nucleotides, the CDR3 is TGCGCCAGCAGCCTCGGGGGGATCACAGATACGCAGTATTTT. This translates into CASSLGGITDTQYF. The V and J genes are TRBV5-1 and TRBJ2-3, with 7 bases lining up with TRBD2. The length of the CDR3 is 14 residues. Looked up from germline, CDR1 is SGHRS and CDR2 is YFSETQ. With 4 bases clipped from V and 2 bases from J, the junction kept 4 bases outside the gene matches.

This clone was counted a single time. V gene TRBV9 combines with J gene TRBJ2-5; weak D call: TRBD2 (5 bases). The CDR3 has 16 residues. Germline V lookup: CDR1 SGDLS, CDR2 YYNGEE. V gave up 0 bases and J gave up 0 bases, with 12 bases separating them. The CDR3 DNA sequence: TGTGCCAGCAGCGTAGGGGTTGGAGGTAACCAAGAGACCCAGTACTTC. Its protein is CASSVGVGGNQETQYF.

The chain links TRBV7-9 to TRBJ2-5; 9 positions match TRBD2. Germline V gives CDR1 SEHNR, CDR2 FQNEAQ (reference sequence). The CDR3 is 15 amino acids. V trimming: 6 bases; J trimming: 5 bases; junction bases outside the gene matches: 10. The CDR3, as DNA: TGTGCCAGCAGTCCTATAGCGGGAGCGTGGGAGACCCAGTACTTC. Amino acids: CASSPIAGAWETQYF.

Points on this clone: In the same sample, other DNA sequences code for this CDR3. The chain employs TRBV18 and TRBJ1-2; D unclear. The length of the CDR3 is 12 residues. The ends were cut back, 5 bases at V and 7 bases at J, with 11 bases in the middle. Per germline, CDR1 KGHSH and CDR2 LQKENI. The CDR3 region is CASSTLEGGYTF. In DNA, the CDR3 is TGTGCCAGCTCAACCTTGGAGGGTGGCTACACCTTC.

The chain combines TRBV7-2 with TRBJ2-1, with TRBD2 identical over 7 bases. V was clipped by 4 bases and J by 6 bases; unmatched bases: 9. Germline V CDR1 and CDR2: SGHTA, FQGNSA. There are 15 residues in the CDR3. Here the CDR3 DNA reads TGTGCCAGCAGCTCGACTAGCATGGTCCCCAATGAGCAGTTCTTC. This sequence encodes CASSSTSMVPNEQFF.

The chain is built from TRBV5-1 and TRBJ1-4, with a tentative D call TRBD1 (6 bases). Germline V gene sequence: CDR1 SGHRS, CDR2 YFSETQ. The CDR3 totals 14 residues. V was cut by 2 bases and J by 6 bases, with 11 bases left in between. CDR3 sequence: CASSFRGLDEKLFF. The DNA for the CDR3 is TGCGCCAGCAGCTTCAGGGGATTGGATGAAAAACTGTTTTTT.

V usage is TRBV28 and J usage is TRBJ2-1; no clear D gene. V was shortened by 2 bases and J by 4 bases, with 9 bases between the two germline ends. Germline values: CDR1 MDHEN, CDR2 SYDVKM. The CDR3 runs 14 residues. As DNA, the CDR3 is TGTGCCAGCAGTTTACAAGCGCCTTACAATGAGCAGTTCTTC. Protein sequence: CASSLQAPYNEQFF.

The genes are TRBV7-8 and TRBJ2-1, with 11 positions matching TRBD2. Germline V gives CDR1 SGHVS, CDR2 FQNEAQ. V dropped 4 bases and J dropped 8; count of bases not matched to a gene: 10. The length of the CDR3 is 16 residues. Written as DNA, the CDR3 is TGTGCCAGCAGCTCATTAGCGGGAGGGGCTCGGGATGAGCAGTTCTTC. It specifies CASSSLAGGARDEQFF.

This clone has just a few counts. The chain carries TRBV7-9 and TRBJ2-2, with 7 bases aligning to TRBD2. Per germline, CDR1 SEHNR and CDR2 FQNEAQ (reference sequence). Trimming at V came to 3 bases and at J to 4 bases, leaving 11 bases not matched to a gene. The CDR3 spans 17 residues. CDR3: CASSLALAAVGTGELFF. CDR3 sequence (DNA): TGTGCCAGCAGCTTGGCGCTAGCGGCGGTGGGCACCGGGGAGCTGTTTTTT.

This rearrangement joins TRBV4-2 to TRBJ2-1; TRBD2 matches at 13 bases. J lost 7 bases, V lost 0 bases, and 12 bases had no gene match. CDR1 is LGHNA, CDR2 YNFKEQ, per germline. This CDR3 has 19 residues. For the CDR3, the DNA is TGTGCCAGCAGCCAAGATAGACTAGCGGGAGGACTAGGTGGAAATGAGCAGTTCTTC. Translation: CASSQDRLAGGLGGNEQFF.

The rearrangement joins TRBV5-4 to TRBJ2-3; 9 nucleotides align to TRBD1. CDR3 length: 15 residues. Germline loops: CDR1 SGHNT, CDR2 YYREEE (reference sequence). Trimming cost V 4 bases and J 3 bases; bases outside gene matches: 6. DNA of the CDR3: TGTGCCAGCAGCGGGGACAGGGTAGTAACAGATACGCAGTATTTT. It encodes CASSGDRVVTDTQYF.

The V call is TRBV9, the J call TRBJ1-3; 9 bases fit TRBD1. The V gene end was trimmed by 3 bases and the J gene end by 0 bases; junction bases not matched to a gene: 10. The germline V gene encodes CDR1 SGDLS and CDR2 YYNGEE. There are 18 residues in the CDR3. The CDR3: CASSDRQGEPSSGNTIYF. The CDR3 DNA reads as TGTGCCAGCAGCGACCGACAGGGGGAGCCGAGCTCTGGAAACACCATATATTTT.

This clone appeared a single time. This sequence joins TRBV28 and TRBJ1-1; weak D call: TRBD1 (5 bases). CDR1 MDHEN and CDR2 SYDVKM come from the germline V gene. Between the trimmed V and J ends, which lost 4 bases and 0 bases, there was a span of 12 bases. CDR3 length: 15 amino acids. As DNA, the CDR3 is TGTGCCAGCAGTTCCCGGACAAAGATGAACACTGAAGCTTTCTTT. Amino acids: CASSSRTKMNTEAFF.

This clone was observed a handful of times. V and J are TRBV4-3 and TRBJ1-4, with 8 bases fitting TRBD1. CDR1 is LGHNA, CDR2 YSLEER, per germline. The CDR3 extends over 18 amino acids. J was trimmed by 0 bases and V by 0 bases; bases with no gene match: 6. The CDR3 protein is CASSQDLGTGTTNEKLFF. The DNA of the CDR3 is TGCGCCAGCAGCCAAGATTTAGGGACAGGAACAACTAATGAAAAACTGTTTTTT.

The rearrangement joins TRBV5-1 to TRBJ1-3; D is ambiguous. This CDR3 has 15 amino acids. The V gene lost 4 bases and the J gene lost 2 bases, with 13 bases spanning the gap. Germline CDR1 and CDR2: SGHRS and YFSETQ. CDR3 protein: CASSLGDTTGNTIYF. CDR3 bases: TGCGCCAGCAGCCTCGGGGATACAACTGGAAACACCATATATTTT.